Detailed here is one T cell receptor (beta chain). Its antigen is unidentified. The source of the sample is a study of vaccination and CD4 T cells after COVID-19. Across the study: The convalescents included six males and four females, and among them two were Hispanic while seven were Caucasian. Overlapping spike peptides served as the stimulus for the cells. These peptides came from SARS-CoV-2 and from the common cold coronaviruses HCoV-NL63, HCoV-OC43 and HCoV-229E.

Cultured CD4+ T cell DNA was sequenced using the Oncomine TCR Beta short-read assay. Extraction of genomic DNA was performed on cultured CD4+ T cells. TCRdb re-derived calls from the PCR reads in MiXCR, one entry per CDR3 protein. In the table there are around 25,000 distinct CDR3 sequences, around two fifths of which are singletons. The CDR3 runs 16 residues. V was trimmed by 2 bases and J by 4 bases, leaving 17 bases between them. The germline V gene encodes CDR1 MNHEY and CDR2 SVGAGI. Stated treatment: roughly 11-day PBMC culture with coronavirus spike peptide pools or control peptides (ViraFEST assay). Cultures of PBMCs, a few million per well, were set up with 7.5 to 10 IU/ml IL-2 and around 9.8 ug/ml peptide pools.

This sequence was found in a human donor who had recovered from COVID-19. Material for sequencing was CD4+ T cells from blood, cultured in vitro. The genes are TRBV6-5 and TRBJ1-2; D is perhaps TRBD1 (5 bases). In nucleotides, the CDR3 is TGTGCCAGCAGTTACGCAAGCGGGGCAACCCCCTATGGCTACACCTTC. Translating gives CASSYASGATPYGYTF.